The 25 T cell receptor beta chains below were found in one sample sequenced in a study of memory CD4+ T cells and cytomegalovirus serostatus. Profiled with immunoSEQ multiplex PCR; TCRdb holds only in-frame clones, not every one. The data contain about 50,000 clones, about 79% of them singletons. Single viable CD3+CD4+CD8-CD45RO+ cells were sorted as the memory CD4+ T cells. The sequencing sample was made of memory CD4+ T cells from blood. These receptors all come from an adult in good health and CMV-seronegative.

The rearrangement joins TRBV5-1 to TRBJ1-2; 8 nucleotides line up with TRBD1. The germline V gene encodes CDR1 SGHRS and CDR2 YFSETQ. V shed 3 bases and J 8 bases; nucleotides not matched to a gene: 15. The CDR3 is made up of 16 amino acids. CDR3 residues: CASSSEVDRGRIGYTF. Here the CDR3 DNA reads TGCGCCAGCAGCTCCGAAGTAGACAGGGGACGGATAGGCTACACCTTC.

In this sample, this clone turned up a few times. The CDR3 sequence: CASRDGTTNYGYTF. Here the CDR3 DNA reads TGTGCCAGCAGGGACGGTACCACTAACTATGGCTACACCTTC. The chain has TRBV2 and TRBJ1-2, with D unclear. The CDR3 extends over 14 amino acids. Per the germline V gene, CDR1 is SNHLY and CDR2 is FYNNEI. Trimming removed 6 bases from V and 0 bases from J, with 11 bases in between.

This chain uses TRBV6-5 with TRBJ2-5, with 8 bases that match TRBD1. The CDR3 sequence is 15 residues long. CDR1 is MNHEY, CDR2 SVGAGI, per germline. The V segment lost 2 bases and the J segment 2 bases; nucleotides outside the gene matches: 4. CDR3 coding DNA: TGTGCCAGCAGTTACCAGGGGGCGAGACAAGAGACCCAGTACTTC. Its protein product is CASSYQGARQETQYF.

The chain recombines TRBV19 with TRBJ1-2; no definite D call. Germline V gives CDR1 LNHDA, CDR2 SQIVND (reference sequence). The CDR3 is 13 amino acids. Trimming stripped 5 bases from V and 7 bases from J, with 14 bases between. The CDR3 DNA is TGTGCCAGTAGTCCCGGGTCGCGGGGTGGCTACACCTTC. Translating gives CASSPGSRGGYTF.

As DNA, the CDR3 is TGTGCCAGCAGTGAACTGATGACTCAAGAGACCCAGTACTTC. This encodes CASSELMTQETQYF. The V call is TRBV25-1, the J call TRBJ2-5; D gene ambiguous. The CDR3 has 14 residues. In germline, CDR1 is MGHDK, CDR2 SYGVNS. The germline V and J ends were trimmed by 2 bases and 2 bases, with 9 bases remaining between them.

The chain combines TRBV16 with TRBJ1-2, with D perhaps matching TRBD1 (6 bases). V was shortened by 2 bases and J by 7 bases, with 11 bases between the two germline ends. This CDR3 comprises 13 residues. Germline CDR1 reads KGHSY; CDR2 reads FQNENV. The CDR3 region is CASSQDRMGGYTF. In DNA form, the CDR3 reads TGTGCCAGCAGCCAAGACAGGATGGGTGGCTACACCTTC.

This chain joins TRBV5-5 and TRBJ2-7; TRBD1 is a possible D gene (5 bases). This CDR3 spans 18 amino acids. Germline CDR1 is SGHKS and CDR2 is YYEKEE (reference sequence). Trimming took 4 bases from V and 2 from J, leaving 25 bases between them. CDR3 sequence reads: CASSIEPGKFYATYEQYF. The CDR3 DNA follows: TGTGCCAGCAGCATCGAGCCAGGGAAATTTTACGCCACCTACGAGCAGTACTTC.

J is TRBJ2-5 and V is TRBV25-1, with TRBD2 as a possible D gene (7 bases). Trimming left V 3 bases short and J 4 bases short, with 15 bases between. This CDR3 is built from 15 residues. CDR1 and CDR2 (germline): MGHDK, SYGVNS. CDR3 in amino acids: CASSDSTRGGETQYF. The CDR3 DNA sequence: TGTGCCAGCAGTGATAGTACGAGGGGGGGAGAGACCCAGTACTTC.

The chain is built from TRBV5-6 and TRBJ1-4, with TRBD1 matching over 9 bases. This CDR3 contains 16 residues. Germline V CDR1 and CDR2: SGHDT, YYEEEE. Trimming removed 4 bases from V and 3 bases from J; junction bases left unmatched: 7. CDR3 nucleotides: TGTGCCAGCAGCGCCAACAGGGGGCTCGCTAATGAAAAACTGTTTTTT. This codes for CASSANRGLANEKLFF.

The rearrangement joins TRBV6-5 to TRBJ1-1; TRBD1 might be the D (6 bases). The germline gives CDR1 MNHEY, CDR2 SVGAGI. This CDR3 comprises 14 residues. Trimming cost V 2 bases and J 1 base, with 8 bases left between them. CDR3 in DNA: TGTGCCAGCAGTTACAAGGGACAGAACACTGAAGCTTTCTTT. Encoded protein: CASSYKGQNTEAFF.

The chain couples TRBV5-6 to TRBJ2-5; D not resolved. In germline, CDR1 is SGHDT, CDR2 YYEEEE. Trimming removed 4 bases from V and 0 bases from J, with 10 bases in between. This CDR3 comprises 14 residues. CDR3 sequence reads: CASSAGMDQETQYF. CDR3 nucleotides: TGTGCCAGCAGCGCAGGAATGGACCAAGAGACCCAGTACTTC. The variable domain in full, completed from reference TRBV5-6 and TRBJ2-5, reads DAGVTQSPTHLIKTRGQQVTLRCSPKSGHDTVSWYQQALGQGPQFIFQYYEEEERQRGNFPDRFSGHQFPNYSSELNVNALLLGDSALYLCASSAGMDQETQYFGPGTRLLVL.

V usage is TRBV2 and J usage is TRBJ1-2, with TRBD1 matching over 8 bases. This CDR3 comprises 19 residues. V shed 6 bases, J shed 0 bases, and the junction held 18 bases outside the gene matches. Germline assignment: CDR1 SNHLY and CDR2 FYNNEI. The CDR3 loop reads CASSPSVQGAANPNYGYTF. CDR3 in DNA: TGTGCCAGCAGCCCCTCCGTCCAGGGGGCGGCCAATCCTAACTATGGCTACACCTTC.

The rearrangement joins TRBV10-3 to TRBJ2-7; maybe TRBD2 (6 bases). With 6 bases removed from V and 1 base from J, the gap between germline ends came to 16 bases. The germline V gene has CDR1 ENHRY and CDR2 SYGVKD. The CDR3 has 15 residues. The CDR3 sequence is CAISPGDLKSYEQYF. The CDR3 DNA is TGTGCCATCAGCCCGGGGGACTTAAAATCCTACGAGCAGTACTTC.

The chain combines TRBV28 with TRBJ1-2; D is undetermined. With 5 bases removed from V and 2 bases from J, the gap between germline ends came to 12 bases. This CDR3 region has 14 residues. CDR1 and CDR2 (germline): MDHEN, SYDVKM. As DNA, the CDR3 is TGTGCCAGCAGTCCGCATGCGGGAAACTATGGCTACACCTTC. It is translated as CASSPHAGNYGYTF.

The chain uses TRBV2 and TRBJ1-1; a weak D match, TRBD1 (6 bases). The CDR3 has 16 amino acids. Trimming cost V 8 bases and J 4 bases, with 23 bases left between them. CDR1 and CDR2 from the germline V gene are SNHLY and FYNNEI. The CDR3 region has the DNA TGTGCCAGCCGCCAGAGTAACAGGGAAGGGGGCACTGAAGCTTTCTTT. Protein product: CASRQSNREGGTEAFF. The entire variable domain, with the rest obtained from reference TRBV2 and TRBJ1-1, is as follows: EPEVTQTPSHQVTQMGQEVILRCVPISNHLYFYWYRQILGQKVEFLVSFYNNEISEKSEIFDDQFSVERPDGSNFTLKIRSTKLEDSAMYFCASRQSNREGGTEAFFGQGTRLTVV.

As concerns this clone: This specimen includes other DNA sequences encoding the same CDR3. The chain has TRBV27 and TRBJ1-6; maybe TRBD1 (5 bases). The CDR3 has 17 residues. Germline lookup yields CDR1 MNHEY and CDR2 SMNVEV (reference sequence). The V end was cut by 3 bases, the J end by 3 bases, with 15 bases between. This chain's CDR3 is CASSLVGQGSYNSPLHF. CDR3 nucleotide sequence: TGTGCCAGCAGTTTGGTAGGGCAGGGAAGCTATAATTCACCCCTCCACTTT.

This clone is a singleton in its sample. The V and J genes are TRBV30 and TRBJ2-3, with 9 bases matching TRBD2. This CDR3 has 16 residues. V lost 5 bases and J lost 0; bases outside the gene matches: 9. The germline CDR1 and CDR2 sequences are GTSNPN and SVGIG (reference sequence). CDR3 amino acids: CAWGTLAGPSTDTQYF. Here the CDR3 DNA reads TGTGCCTGGGGGACCCTAGCGGGACCTAGCACAGATACGCAGTATTTT.

This chain links TRBV28 with TRBJ1-1; D is uncertain. The CDR3 has 11 residues. The germline V gene encodes CDR1 MDHEN and CDR2 SYDVKM. V was pared by 6 bases and J by 6 bases, with 8 bases between. The CDR3 sequence: CASRGRPEAFF. In nucleotides, the CDR3 is TGTGCCAGCAGGGGTAGGCCTGAAGCTTTCTTT.

This clone is a singleton in its sample. The rearrangement joins TRBV6-1 to TRBJ1-3, with 8 bases matching TRBD1. CDR1 is MNHNS and CDR2 is SASEGT in the germline V gene. This CDR3 has 19 residues. With 5 bases clipped from V and 0 bases from J, the junction kept 15 bases outside the gene matches. The DNA of the CDR3 is TGTGCCAGCAGTCAAGGACAGGGTCGTGACTCGAGCTCTGGAAACACCATATATTTT. Translation: CASSQGQGRDSSSGNTIYF.

The V gene is TRBV7-8, the J gene TRBJ1-1, with D unclear. The V gene lost 1 base and the J gene lost 7 bases, with 4 bases spanning the gap. Germline V gene lookup returns CDR1 SGHVS and CDR2 FQNEAQ. There are 11 residues in the CDR3. CDR3 sequence (DNA): TGTGCCAGCAGCTTAGGGAGTGAAGCTTTCTTT. As protein: CASSLGSEAFF.

The sample holds one count of this clone. The V call is TRBV6-5, the J call TRBJ2-7, with 11 bases that match TRBD2. The CDR3 extends over 16 amino acids. Germline V gives CDR1 MNHEY, CDR2 SVGAGI. J was trimmed by 0 bases and V by 6 bases; bases with no gene match: 7. CDR3 bases: TGTGCCAGCAGGTACGAGACTAGCGGGAACTCCTACGAGCAGTACTTC. Protein product: CASRYETSGNSYEQYF.

The genes are TRBV11-2 and TRBJ2-3; D call uncertain. The germline V gene has CDR1 SGHAT and CDR2 FQNNGV. The CDR3 runs 13 residues. Trimming removed 5 bases from V and 4 bases from J, with 10 bases in between. The DNA for the CDR3 is TGTGCCAGCAGCCGCTCGACCCCAGATACGCAGTATTTT. Its protein product is CASSRSTPDTQYF.

Only one count was recorded for this clone. V gene TRBV19 combines with J gene TRBJ2-7; TRBD1 matches 12 bases. Germline CDR1 and CDR2: LNHDA and SQIVND (reference sequence). V shed 4 bases, J shed 7 bases, and the junction held 5 bases outside the gene matches. The CDR3 is 14 residues long. The CDR3, as DNA: TGTGCCAGTAGTAAACGGGACAGGGGGCCTGAGCAGTACTTC. Translated: CASSKRDRGPEQYF.

The chain combines TRBV5-4 with TRBJ2-5, with a weak D call TRBD2 (5 bases). This CDR3 region has 14 residues. Germline V gene data show CDR1 as SGHNT and CDR2 as YYREEE (reference sequence). The V end lost 0 bases, the J end lost 3 bases, and 9 bases lay between the germline ends. The CDR3 loop is CASSLASGEETQYF. The CDR3 bases are TGTGCCAGCAGCTTGGCGAGCGGAGAAGAGACCCAGTACTTC.

The V call is TRBV6-1, the J call TRBJ2-7, with D maybe TRBD1 (6 bases). This CDR3 contains 14 residues. Per germline, CDR1 MNHNS and CDR2 SASEGT. Deletions cut 6 bases from V and 0 bases from J, with 12 bases between. The CDR3 DNA reads TGTGCCAGCAGACCGACAGGACGCTCCTACGAGCAGTACTTC. Its protein product is CASRPTGRSYEQYF.